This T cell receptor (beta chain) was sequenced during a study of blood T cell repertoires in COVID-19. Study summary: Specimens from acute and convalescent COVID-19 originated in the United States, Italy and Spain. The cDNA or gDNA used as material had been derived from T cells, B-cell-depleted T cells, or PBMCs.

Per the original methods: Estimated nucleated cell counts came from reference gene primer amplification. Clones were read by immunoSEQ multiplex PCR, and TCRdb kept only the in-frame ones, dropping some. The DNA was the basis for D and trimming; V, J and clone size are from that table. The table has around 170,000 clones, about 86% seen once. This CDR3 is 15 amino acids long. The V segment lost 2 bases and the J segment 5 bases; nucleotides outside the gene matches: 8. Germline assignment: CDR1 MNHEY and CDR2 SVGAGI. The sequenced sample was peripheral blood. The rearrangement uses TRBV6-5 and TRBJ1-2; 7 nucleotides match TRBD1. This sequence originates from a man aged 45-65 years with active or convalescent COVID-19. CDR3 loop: CASSYTRQGVYGYTF. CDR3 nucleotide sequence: TGTGCCAGCAGTTACACGCGACAGGGAGTTTATGGCTACACCTTC.